These 30 T cell receptor beta chains were sequenced from one sample in a study of shared clonotypes between healthy human individuals. Assay used: immunoSEQ multiplex PCR; TCRdb lists only in-frame clones, some missing. The data contain about 2.3 million clones, 92% of them singletons. The specimen sequenced was naive CD4+ T cells from PBMCs. Subset described: CD45RA+ positively selected. These receptors all come from a man younger than 35 in good health. Some clones in this sample may be carry-over from other donors' samples.

The chain links TRBV28 to TRBJ1-6, with 9 bases that match TRBD1. V shed 4 bases, J shed 6 bases, and the junction held 4 bases outside the gene matches. This CDR3 has 15 amino acids. Germline V gene lookup returns CDR1 MDHEN and CDR2 SYDVKM. The CDR3 DNA sequence: TGTGCCAGCAGTTCCATGACAGGGGGTAATTCACCCCTCCACTTT. Translated, it gives CASSSMTGGNSPLHF. The whole variable domain, filled in from reference TRBV28 and TRBJ1-6, reads DVKVTQSSRYLVKRTGEKVFLECVQDMDHENMFWYRQDPGLGLRLIYFSYDVKMKEKGDIPEGYSVSREKKERFSLILESASTNQTSMYLCASSSMTGGNSPLHFGNGTRLTVT.

V is TRBV29-1 and J is TRBJ1-2; D unresolved. Germline V CDR1 and CDR2: SQVTM, ANQGSEA. The CDR3 extends over 12 amino acids. V was cut by 3 bases and J by 8 bases, with 13 bases left in between. CDR3 amino acids: CSVEGREDGYTF. The CDR3 DNA reads TGCAGCGTTGAGGGGAGGGAAGACGGCTACACCTTC.

About this clone: This CDR3 is also generated by other DNA sequences in the sample. Here the CDR3 DNA reads TGTGCCAGCAGCCCAGCGGGCTCCTACAATGAGCAGTTCTTC. This encodes CASSPAGSYNEQFF. This sequence joins TRBV28 and TRBJ2-1; weak D call: TRBD2 (6 bases). The CDR3 loop spans 14 amino acids. Per germline, CDR1 MDHEN and CDR2 SYDVKM. Trimming took 6 bases from V and 0 from J, leaving 9 bases between them. Supplemented by reference TRBV28 and TRBJ2-1, the full variable domain reads DVKVTQSSRYLVKRTGEKVFLECVQDMDHENMFWYRQDPGLGLRLIYFSYDVKMKEKGDIPEGYSVSREKKERFSLILESASTNQTSMYLCASSPAGSYNEQFFGPGTRLTVL.

The rearrangement uses TRBV19 and TRBJ2-5, with 12 bases aligning to TRBD2. There are 15 residues in the CDR3. Germline V gene lookup returns CDR1 LNHDA and CDR2 SQIVND (reference sequence). Trimming at V came to 5 bases and at J to 2 bases, leaving 3 bases not matched to a gene. The CDR3 DNA reads as TGTGCCAGTAGTGCCCTAGCGGGAGGGCAAGAGACCCAGTACTTC. Protein product: CASSALAGGQETQYF.

The genes are TRBV4-1 and TRBJ1-2; weak D call: TRBD1 (5 bases). The CDR3 sequence is 15 residues long. CDR1 and CDR2 from the germline V gene are MGHRA and YSYEKL. With 0 bases removed from V and 3 bases from J, the gap between germline ends came to 11 bases. The CDR3 DNA reads TGCGCCAGCAGCCAAGACCGACAGCCCTACTATGGCTACACCTTC. It codes for CASSQDRQPYYGYTF.

The chain recombines TRBV2 with TRBJ1-5; maybe TRBD1 (5 bases). Germline CDR1 and CDR2: SNHLY and FYNNEI. V lost 9 bases and J 7 bases, leaving 19 bases between the germline ends. This CDR3 is built from 14 residues. For the CDR3, the DNA is TGTGCCAGTGGGGAGCAGGGAGGGTTCCAGCCCCAGCATTTT. It specifies CASGEQGGFQPQHF.

The CDR3: CASSKPGLAGGETDTQYF. The CDR3 DNA sequence: TGCGCCAGCAGCAAACCGGGACTAGCGGGAGGAGAGACAGATACGCAGTATTTT. The chain recombines TRBV5-1 with TRBJ2-3; 15 bases are shared with TRBD2. The CDR3 covers 18 residues. Trimming took 4 bases from V and 3 from J; bases not matched to a gene: 9. Germline loops: CDR1 SGHRS, CDR2 YFSETQ.

The chain couples TRBV6-1 to TRBJ2-3; D may be TRBD2 (6 bases). The CDR3 consists of 14 residues. Per the germline V gene, CDR1 is MNHNS and CDR2 is SASEGT. Trimming stripped 1 base from V and 2 bases from J, with 7 bases between. The CDR3 protein is CASSEVGLTDTQYF. The CDR3 DNA follows: TGTGCCAGCAGTGAAGTGGGACTCACAGATACGCAGTATTTT.

The chain employs TRBV5-1 and TRBJ2-5; 7 bases agree with TRBD1. The CDR3 covers 14 residues. Germline V gene data show CDR1 as SGHRS and CDR2 as YFSETQ. Trimming cost V 2 bases and J 7 bases; bases outside gene matches: 8. This CDR3 reads CASSLNRGEGTQYF. CDR3 DNA sequence: TGCGCCAGCAGCTTAAACAGGGGTGAGGGGACCCAGTACTTC. Looking up the rest from reference TRBV5-1 and TRBJ2-5 gives the full variable domain: KAGVTQTPRYLIKTRGQQVTLSCSPISGHRSVSWYQQTPGQGLQFLFEYFSETQRNKGNFPGRFSGRQFSNSRSEMNVSTLELGDSALYLCASSLNRGEGTQYFGPGTRLLVL.

This chain links TRBV6-1 with TRBJ1-5; a possible D gene is TRBD1 (5 bases). Germline V lookup: CDR1 MNHNS, CDR2 SASEGT. The CDR3 contains 10 residues. CDR3 in amino acids: CAREGQPQHF. The DNA for the CDR3 is TGTGCTAGGGAGGGGCAGCCCCAGCATTTT.

The sample holds one count of this clone. The J gene is TRBJ2-7, the V gene TRBV6-6, with D possibly being TRBD1 or TRBD2 (6 bases each). Germline CDR1 MNHNY, CDR2 SVGAGI (reference sequence). The CDR3 has 15 residues. V was shortened by 6 bases and J by 5 bases, with 20 bases between the two germline ends. The CDR3 here is CASSPLQGGRNEQYF. The CDR3 DNA follows: TGTGCCAGCAGCCCCTTACAGGGAGGTAGAAACGAGCAGTACTTC.

The chain joins TRBV18 to TRBJ2-5; the D gene could be TRBD1 or TRBD2 (5 bases each). There are 14 residues in the CDR3. The germline V and J ends were trimmed by 2 bases and 4 bases, with 11 bases remaining between them. Per the germline V gene, CDR1 is KGHSH and CDR2 is LQKENI. CDR3 in amino acids: CASSPGTSRETQYF. CDR3 nucleotides: TGTGCCAGCTCACCAGGGACCTCCCGAGAGACCCAGTACTTC.

V usage is TRBV6-5 and J usage is TRBJ1-5; 11 bases are shared with TRBD1. The V gene end was trimmed by 5 bases and the J gene end by 6 bases; junction bases not matched to a gene: 6. Per germline, CDR1 MNHEY and CDR2 SVGAGI. The length of the CDR3 is 15 residues. CDR3 DNA sequence: TGTGCCAGCAGTGCTTCCGGGACAGGGGGTCAGCCCCAGCATTTT. It codes for CASSASGTGGQPQHF.

This clone was seen a few times. This chain connects TRBV2 to TRBJ1-3; D gene ambiguous. Germline CDR1 SNHLY, CDR2 FYNNEI. This CDR3 has 14 amino acids. V was trimmed by 5 bases and J by 0 bases, leaving 8 bases between them. CDR3 protein: CASSLTASGNTIYF. CDR3 in DNA: TGTGCCAGCAGTTTAACAGCCTCTGGAAACACCATATATTTT.

The V call is TRBV29-1, the J call TRBJ2-3; tentatively, D is TRBD1 or TRBD2 (6 bases each). Trimming took 7 bases from V and 0 from J, leaving 20 bases between them. Germline V CDR1 and CDR2: SQVTM, ANQGSEA. The CDR3 loop spans 16 amino acids. The CDR3 protein is CSAVGGLAGSTDTQYF. DNA for the CDR3: TGCAGCGCCGTAGGGGGGCTAGCAGGTAGCACAGATACGCAGTATTTT.

This chain uses TRBV23-1 with TRBJ1-5; possible D gene TRBD1, 6 bases. TRBV23-1 is given ORF status, its function remaining uncertain. The CDR3 totals 16 residues. V lost 1 base and J lost 7, with 17 bases in between. The CDR3 DNA reads as TGCGCCAGCAGTCAATTTCACAGGGAGGTAGAGCAGCCCCAGCATTTT. Its translation: CASSQFHREVEQPQHF.

A word on this clone: A much larger clonotype is one base distant, so this may be a read error. The chain recombines TRBV5-1 with TRBJ2-3, with D unclear. The CDR3 sequence is 13 residues long. Germline V gene sequence: CDR1 SGHRS, CDR2 YFSETQ. Trimming stripped 2 bases from V and 2 bases from J, with 6 bases between. This CDR3 is CASSFQDTDTQYF. DNA for the CDR3: TGCGCCAGCAGCTTTCAGGACACAGATACGCAGTATTTT. Full variable domain (rest looked up from reference TRBV5-1 and TRBJ2-3): KAGVTQTPRYLIKTRGQQVTLSCSPISGHRSVSWYQQTPGQGLQFLFEYFSETQRNKGNFPGRFSGRQFSNSRSEMNVSTLELGDSALYLCASSFQDTDTQYFGPGTRLTVL.

About this clone itself: Other DNA variants within this sample encode the same CDR3. This chain links TRBV6-6 with TRBJ1-4; D not certain. The CDR3 runs to 12 residues. Per the germline V gene, CDR1 is MNHNY and CDR2 is SVGAGI (reference sequence). V lost 6 bases, J lost 5 bases, and 7 bases lay in between. This CDR3 reads CASRDGNEKLFF. For the CDR3, the DNA is TGTGCCAGCAGAGACGGGAATGAAAAACTGTTTTTT.

This clone was counted only a few times. V and J are TRBV28 and TRBJ1-2, with unresolved D. Deletions cut 6 bases from V and 8 bases from J, with 13 bases between. CDR3 length equals 12 residues. In germline, CDR1 is MDHEN, CDR2 SYDVKM. CDR3 coding DNA: TGTGCCAGCAGGAGGCTTTCCGGAGGCTACACCTTC. This translates into CASRRLSGGYTF.

This rearrangement joins TRBV6-1 to TRBJ1-2, with a tentative D call TRBD1 (5 bases). Between the trimmed V and J ends, which lost 8 bases and 3 bases, there was a span of 13 bases. The CDR3 runs to 13 residues. Looked up from germline, CDR1 is MNHNS and CDR2 is SASEGT. This CDR3 is CASCFGRDYGYTF. In DNA, the CDR3 is TGTGCCAGCTGTTTCGGCAGGGACTATGGCTACACCTTC.

Remarks on this clone: Other DNA variants within this sample encode the same CDR3. The chain employs TRBV29-1 and TRBJ2-7, with 7 positions matching TRBD1. Germline V gene sequence: CDR1 SQVTM, CDR2 ANQGSEA. This CDR3 spans 13 amino acids. V shed 5 bases, J shed 0 bases, and the junction held 4 bases outside the gene matches. The CDR3 sequence: CSVRQGSSYEQYF. In DNA form, the CDR3 reads TGCAGCGTTCGACAGGGAAGCTCCTACGAGCAGTACTTC.

The J gene is TRBJ2-2, the V gene TRBV5-1; no clear D. CDR1 is SGHRS, CDR2 YFSETQ, per germline. This CDR3 has 12 residues. Trimming left V 4 bases short and J 6 bases short, with 7 bases between. The CDR3 nucleotides are TGCGCCAGCAGCAAGAGGTCCGGGGAGCTGTTTTTT. Translated, it gives CASSKRSGELFF.

The chain uses TRBV28 and TRBJ1-4; tentative D call: TRBD1 (5 bases). Per germline, CDR1 MDHEN and CDR2 SYDVKM. The CDR3 has 12 residues. Trimming took 4 bases from V and 7 from J, leaving 7 bases between them. CDR3 nucleotide sequence: TGTGCCAGCAGTTGGGACGTTGAAAAACTGTTTTTT. Its protein is CASSWDVEKLFF. Supplemented by reference TRBV28 and TRBJ1-4, the full variable domain reads DVKVTQSSRYLVKRTGEKVFLECVQDMDHENMFWYRQDPGLGLRLIYFSYDVKMKEKGDIPEGYSVSREKKERFSLILESASTNQTSMYLCASSWDVEKLFFGSGTQLSVL.

The chain employs TRBV6-1 and TRBJ2-7; 9 bases map to TRBD1. The V and J ends lost 6 bases and 5 bases, in that order; junction bases with no gene match: 5. CDR1 and CDR2 (germline): MNHNS, SASEGT. CDR3 size: 13 residues. The CDR3 region is CASRGTGRDEQYF. CDR3 bases: TGTGCCAGCAGGGGGACAGGGCGCGACGAGCAGTACTTC.

CDR3 in amino acids: CASSDQVRPSYEQYF. DNA of the CDR3: TGCGCCAGCAGTGACCAGGTCCGCCCGTCCTACGAGCAGTACTTC. V usage is TRBV10-2 and J usage is TRBJ2-7; D gene ambiguous. From germline, CDR1 is WSHSY and CDR2 SAAADI. V was shortened by 3 bases and J by 1 base, with 13 bases between the two germline ends. CDR3 size: 15 residues.

The CDR3 DNA sequence: TGTGCCAGCAGTGAAACCCGTGTAGGATCCTACGAGCAGTACTTC. It is translated as CASSETRVGSYEQYF. V gene TRBV25-1 combines with J gene TRBJ2-7; D ambiguous. The V and J ends lost 2 bases and 1 base respectively, with 12 bases between them. There are 15 residues in the CDR3. CDR1 is MGHDK and CDR2 is SYGVNS in the germline V gene.

The V and J genes are TRBV20-1 and TRBJ2-7; unclear D gene. Trimming removed 5 bases at V and 7 bases at J, with 6 bases between. CDR3 size: 9 residues. Germline lookup yields CDR1 DFQATT and CDR2 SNEGSKA (reference sequence). CDR3 in amino acids: CSAGSEQYF. CDR3 nucleotides: TGCAGTGCTGGGTCGGAGCAGTACTTC.

V is TRBV7-2 and J is TRBJ1-5; no reliable D call. CDR1 and CDR2 from the germline V gene are SGHTA and FQGNSA. The germline V and J ends were trimmed by 4 bases and 4 bases, with 8 bases remaining between them. This CDR3 region has 13 residues. This CDR3 reads CASSSSMNQPQHF. CDR3 sequence (DNA): TGTGCCAGCAGCTCTAGTATGAATCAGCCCCAGCATTTT. Supplemented by reference TRBV7-2 and TRBJ1-5, the full variable domain reads GAGVSQSPSNKVTEKGKDVELRCDPISGHTALYWYRQSLGQGLEFLIYFQGNSAPDKSGLPSDRFSAERTGGSVSTLTIQRTQQEDSAVYLCASSSSMNQPQHFGDGTRLSIL.

This clone has just a few counts. The rearrangement links TRBV28 to TRBJ2-7; D ambiguous. Trimming removed 7 bases from V and 3 bases from J, with 13 bases in between. The CDR3 covers 13 residues. Germline V CDR1 and CDR2: MDHEN, SYDVKM. The CDR3 protein is CASTRVTLYEQYF. CDR3 DNA sequence: TGTGCCAGCACCCGAGTGACTCTCTACGAGCAGTACTTC.

A single count supports this clone. This chain links TRBV5-1 with TRBJ2-5, with 7 bases aligning to TRBD1. The CDR3 runs to 17 residues. With 3 bases clipped from V and 2 bases from J, the junction kept 13 bases outside the gene matches. Germline values: CDR1 SGHRS, CDR2 YFSETQ. CDR3 amino acids: CASSSLLFGTVQETQYF. DNA of the CDR3: TGCGCCAGCAGCTCCCTTTTGTTCGGGACAGTGCAAGAGACCCAGTACTTC.